Below, 31 T cell receptor beta chains from the same sample are listed, as sequenced in a study of CD8 T cells in Susac syndrome. The authors reverse transcribed roughly 0.5 to 1 ug RNA with random hexamers. TCRdb used MiXCR to reprocess the immunoSEQ multiplex PCR reads, holding one entry per CDR3 protein. The sample includes 150,000 to 200,000 distinct CDR3 sequences, 75% to 95% of them seen just once. Specimen: CD4+ T cells from PBMCs. The receptors derive from a human donor with Susac syndrome.

The V and J genes are TRBV12-3 or TRBV12-4 and TRBJ2-1; 12 nucleotides line up with TRBD2. V lost 6 bases and J lost 10; bases outside the gene matches: 10. The CDR3 covers 15 residues. The CDR3 bases are TGTGCCAGCAGCTTACTAGCGGGGGGTTCCCAAGAGCAGTTCTTC. It specifies CASSLLAGGSQEQFF.

The rearrangement uses TRBV6-5 and TRBJ2-7; 8 nucleotides align to TRBD1. Per the germline V gene, CDR1 is MNHEY and CDR2 is SVGAGI. This CDR3 spans 17 amino acids. Trimming removed 0 bases from V and 4 bases from J; junction bases left unmatched: 11. Here the CDR3 DNA reads TGTGCCAGCAGTTACTCGGTCTCAGGGGGCGTATCATACGAGCAGTACTTC. It encodes CASSYSVSGGVSYEQYF.

The genes are TRBV7-2 and TRBJ2-3, with 9 bases matching TRBD1. The CDR3 sequence is 13 residues long. With 5 bases clipped from V and 9 bases from J, the junction kept 6 bases outside the gene matches. Germline assignment: CDR1 SGHTA and CDR2 FQGNSA. The chain's CDR3 is CASSPGQGTTQYF. Written as DNA, the CDR3 is TGTGCCAGCAGCCCGGGACAGGGAACAACGCAGTATTTT.

This chain links TRBV5-1 with TRBJ1-1; D unclear. Trimming pared 1 base from V and 4 bases from J, leaving 17 bases between. This CDR3 is 16 amino acids long. Germline loops: CDR1 SGHRS, CDR2 YFSETQ. CDR3 in amino acids: CASSLRRGLAGTEAFF. In DNA form, the CDR3 reads TGCGCCAGCAGCTTGCGGAGAGGGCTTGCGGGCACTGAAGCTTTCTTT. The variable domain in full, with the rest retrieved from reference TRBV5-1 and TRBJ1-1, is KAGVTQTPRYLIKTRGQQVTLSCSPISGHRSVSWYQQTPGQGLQFLFEYFSETQRNKGNFPGRFSGRQFSNSRSEMNVSTLELGDSALYLCASSLRRGLAGTEAFFGQGTRLTVV.

V is TRBV24-1 and J is TRBJ2-2; tentatively, D is TRBD1 (5 bases). The V end was cut by 7 bases, the J end by 5 bases, with 10 bases between. The CDR3 length is 13 residues. Germline V lookup: CDR1 KGHDR, CDR2 SFDVKD. This chain's CDR3 is CATRLTETGELFF. CDR3 DNA sequence: TGTGCCACCAGACTGACAGAGACCGGGGAGCTGTTTTTT.

The gene calls are TRBV15 and TRBJ2-1, with 8 bases aligning to TRBD2. Trimming at V came to 4 bases and at J to 6 bases, leaving 5 bases not matched to a gene. Germline values: CDR1 LNHNV, CDR2 YYDKDF (reference sequence). The CDR3 totals 14 residues. The CDR3 is CATSNQGLVNEQFF. The CDR3 nucleotides are TGTGCCACCAGCAACCAGGGACTAGTCAATGAGCAGTTCTTC.

The chain carries TRBV27 and TRBJ2-1; maybe TRBD1 (5 bases). This CDR3 region has 15 residues. Germline CDR1 reads MNHEY; CDR2 reads SMNVEV (reference sequence). With 1 base removed from V and 5 bases from J, the gap between germline ends came to 12 bases. The CDR3: CASSLWGGQNNEQFF. The CDR3 DNA follows: TGTGCCAGCAGTTTATGGGGCGGACAAAACAATGAGCAGTTCTTC.

V and J are TRBV29-1 and TRBJ1-2, with unresolved D. Per germline, CDR1 SQVTM and CDR2 ANQGSEA. Trimming took off 7 bases at V and 1 base at J, with 4 bases between the two ends. The CDR3 sequence is 10 residues long. The CDR3 protein is CSDNNYGYTF. The CDR3 DNA reads TGCAGCGACAATAACTATGGCTACACCTTC.

The V gene is TRBV11-2, the J gene TRBJ2-7, with 14 bases fitting TRBD2. CDR1 and CDR2 from the germline V gene are SGHAT and FQNNGV. The CDR3 spans 17 residues. V lost 5 bases, J lost 2 bases, and 8 bases stayed unmatched. CDR3 sequence reads: CASSTRTSGGSTYEQYF. In nucleotides, the CDR3 is TGTGCCAGCAGCACCCGGACTAGCGGGGGGTCCACCTACGAGCAGTACTTC.

The genes are TRBV7-8 and TRBJ2-3; 10 bases match TRBD1. V was clipped by 5 bases and J by 3 bases; unmatched bases: 8. CDR3 length equals 16 residues. Germline V gives CDR1 SGHVS, CDR2 FQNEAQ. As DNA, the CDR3 is TGTGCCAGCAGCCACGACAGGGGGCTGCGGACAGATACGCAGTATTTT. It specifies CASSHDRGLRTDTQYF.

J is TRBJ2-7 and V is TRBV28; 7 bases are shared with TRBD1. CDR1 is MDHEN, CDR2 SYDVKM, per germline. CDR3 length: 14 amino acids. The ends lost 6 bases at V and 4 bases at J; junction bases unmatched: 9. CDR3 bases: TGTGCCAGCAGCACCGGGACAGTCGGTTACGAGCAGTACTTC. This codes for CASSTGTVGYEQYF.

This chain uses TRBV20-1 with TRBJ2-3; TRBD2 agrees at 12 bases. The CDR3 loop spans 16 amino acids. Trimming at V came to 2 bases and at J to 0 bases, leaving 3 bases not matched to a gene. In germline, CDR1 is DFQATT, CDR2 SNEGSKA (reference sequence). CDR3 coding DNA: TGCAGTGCTAGAAGGACTAGCGGGATTAGCACAGATACGCAGTATTTT. Translating gives CSARRTSGISTDTQYF.

The J gene is TRBJ2-7, the V gene TRBV20-1, with TRBD2 matching over 9 bases. Germline V CDR1 and CDR2: DFQATT, SNEGSKA (reference sequence). The CDR3 spans 18 residues. V was clipped by 1 base and J by 2 bases; unmatched bases: 15. CDR3 nucleotides: TGCAGTGCTAGAGCGGAACTAGCGGGTCCAAGACGAACCTACGAGCAGTACTTC. Translating it yields CSARAELAGPRRTYEQYF.

In DNA form, the CDR3 reads TGTGCCACCAGTCATGCCTATGGCTACACCTTC. Translated: CATSHAYGYTF. The chain recombines TRBV24-1 with TRBJ1-2; D is uncertain. From germline, CDR1 is KGHDR and CDR2 SFDVKD. Trimming removed 6 bases at V and 4 bases at J, with 5 bases between. There are 11 residues in the CDR3.

The rearrangement uses TRBV4-1 and TRBJ2-1, with 8 bases matching TRBD2. Germline V lookup: CDR1 MGHRA, CDR2 YSYEKL. The V segment lost 5 bases and the J segment 0 bases; nucleotides outside the gene matches: 9. This CDR3 comprises 17 residues. For the CDR3, the DNA is TGCGCCAGCAGCTCCCCAATAGCGGGGAGCTCCTACAATGAGCAGTTCTTC. Protein: CASSSPIAGSSYNEQFF.

The chain combines TRBV20-1 with TRBJ2-1; D remains ambiguous. CDR1 is DFQATT, CDR2 SNEGSKA, per germline (reference sequence). The length of the CDR3 is 14 residues. Deletions cut 4 bases from V and 7 bases from J, with 17 bases between. The CDR3 sequence is CSAKAGYEGNEQFF. The CDR3 DNA sequence: TGCAGTGCTAAGGCCGGATACGAAGGGAATGAGCAGTTCTTC.

The chain combines TRBV9 with TRBJ2-7; D gene ambiguous. Germline CDR1 SGDLS, CDR2 YYNGEE. The length of the CDR3 is 12 residues. V lost 0 bases and J 6 bases, leaving 7 bases between the germline ends. CDR3 bases: TGTGCCAGCAGCGTAGAATTGGGCGAGCAGTACTTC. It specifies CASSVELGEQYF.

The chain carries TRBV20-1 and TRBJ2-5, with a tentative D call TRBD1 (5 bases). The V end was cut by 6 bases, the J end by 4 bases, with 12 bases between. CDR1 is DFQATT, CDR2 SNEGSKA, per germline (reference sequence). The CDR3 sequence is 12 residues long. The CDR3 bases are TGCAGTGCCGCGGCAGGGCGAGAGACCCAGTACTTC. Amino acid sequence: CSAAAGRETQYF.

This clonotype was seen just once. This chain connects TRBV28 to TRBJ1-5; TRBD1 is a possible D gene (5 bases). CDR1 is MDHEN, CDR2 SYDVKM, per germline. Trimming removed 4 bases at V and 5 bases at J, with 21 bases between. The CDR3 extends over 17 amino acids. The CDR3 here is CASSSGTIQVIHQPQHF. For the CDR3, the DNA is TGTGCCAGCAGTTCCGGGACGATACAGGTTATACATCAGCCCCAGCATTTT.

The chain recombines TRBV19 with TRBJ1-2; 9 bases agree with TRBD1. The CDR3 runs to 14 residues. V trimming: 6 bases; J trimming: 1 base; junction bases outside the gene matches: 3. Germline CDR1 LNHDA, CDR2 SQIVND (reference sequence). The CDR3 DNA sequence: TGTGCCAGTAGACGACAGGGGGTTAACTATGGCTACACCTTC. Protein: CASRRQGVNYGYTF.

In DNA, the CDR3 is TGTGCCAGCAGCCTTGGTGGTAGCGGCTCCTACAATGAGCAGTTCTTC. It codes for CASSLGGSGSYNEQFF. This rearrangement joins TRBV5-4 to TRBJ2-1; maybe TRBD2 (6 bases). V was shortened by 4 bases and J by 0 bases, with 14 bases between the two germline ends. Germline V gene sequence: CDR1 SGHNT, CDR2 YYREEE (reference sequence). The CDR3 has 16 residues.

In its sample, this clonotype was seen once. This rearrangement joins TRBV6-5 to TRBJ2-7; perhaps D is TRBD1 or TRBD2 (5 bases each). CDR1 and CDR2 from the germline V gene are MNHEY and SVGAGI. The CDR3 totals 15 residues. Between the trimmed V and J ends, which lost 10 bases and 6 bases, there was a span of 25 bases. Here the CDR3 reads CAILPSGARVPEQYF. Here the CDR3 DNA reads TGTGCCATCTTACCTTCCGGGGCCCGAGTCCCCGAGCAGTACTTC.

J is TRBJ1-3 and V is TRBV4-1; perhaps TRBD1 as D (5 bases). The germline gives CDR1 MGHRA, CDR2 YSYEKL. The CDR3 is 16 amino acids. V lost 4 bases and J 3 bases, leaving 16 bases between the germline ends. CDR3: CASSRLQEALGNTIYF. In DNA form, the CDR3 reads TGCGCCAGCAGCCGTCTACAGGAGGCACTTGGAAACACCATATATTTT.

J is TRBJ2-7 and V is TRBV5-4; TRBD1 agrees at 12 bases. The germline gives CDR1 SGHNT, CDR2 YYREEE (reference sequence). J lost 6 bases, V lost 10 bases, and 11 bases had no gene match. The CDR3 spans 14 residues. The CDR3 region is CAGSSGQGAGEQYF. CDR3 DNA sequence: TGTGCCGGATCTTCGGGACAGGGGGCTGGCGAGCAGTACTTC.

V and J are TRBV18 and TRBJ1-2; D gene uncertain. The CDR3 loop spans 15 amino acids. V was pared by 5 bases and J by 4 bases, with 17 bases between. CDR1 and CDR2 (germline): KGHSH, LQKENI. The CDR3 reads CASSESGSLGYGYTF. CDR3 coding DNA: TGTGCCAGCTCAGAGTCGGGGTCCCTAGGCTATGGCTACACCTTC.

This rearrangement joins TRBV29-1 to TRBJ2-3; no reliable D call. Germline V gene data show CDR1 as SQVTM and CDR2 as ANQGSEA. The V end lost 7 bases, the J end lost 6 bases, and 14 bases lay between the germline ends. This CDR3 is built from 12 residues. CDR3 residues: CSAAGRADTQYF. As DNA, the CDR3 is TGCAGCGCAGCCGGCCGTGCTGATACGCAGTATTTT.

The gene calls are TRBV10-3 and TRBJ2-1; no firm D call. The germline V gene has CDR1 ENHRY and CDR2 SYGVKD. The CDR3 runs 15 residues. V lost 8 bases, J lost 0 bases, and 14 bases lay in between. In DNA, the CDR3 is TGTGCCATCCTCGATCAGACCAGCTCCTACAATGAGCAGTTCTTC. This translates into CAILDQTSSYNEQFF.

The rearrangement links TRBV10-3 to TRBJ1-2; 7 nucleotides align to TRBD1. The CDR3 loop spans 12 amino acids. Germline V CDR1 and CDR2: ENHRY, SYGVKD. V lost 6 bases, J lost 4 bases, and 2 bases stayed unmatched. As DNA, the CDR3 is TGTGCCATCAGGAGACAGGGCTATGGCTACACCTTC. Translation gives CAIRRQGYGYTF.

This sequence joins TRBV20-1 and TRBJ2-5; weak D call: TRBD1 (5 bases). This CDR3 has 13 residues. The germline V gene has CDR1 DFQATT and CDR2 SNEGSKA (reference sequence). Trimming removed 2 bases from V and 5 bases from J, with 12 bases in between. For the CDR3, the DNA is TGCAGTGCTAGATCGACAGTCCGGGAGACCCAGTACTTC. This sequence encodes CSARSTVRETQYF.

V gene TRBV9 combines with J gene TRBJ1-4, with 10 bases that match TRBD1. This CDR3 region has 14 residues. The junction had 0 bases not matched to a gene; V was cut back by 0 bases and J by 7 bases. Per the germline V gene, CDR1 is SGDLS and CDR2 is YYNGEE. CDR3 DNA: TGTGCCAGCAGCGTAGGGGACAGGGGTGAAAAACTGTTTTTT. Encoded protein: CASSVGDRGEKLFF. Filled out from reference TRBV9 and TRBJ1-4, the complete variable domain reads DSGVTQTPKHLITATGQRVTLRCSPRSGDLSVYWYQQSLDQGLQFLIQYYNGEERAKGNILERFSAQQFPDLHSELNLSSLELGDSALYFCASSVGDRGEKLFFGSGTQLSVL.

The chain combines TRBV7-2 with TRBJ1-5; the D is unclear. CDR1 is SGHTA, CDR2 FQGNSA, per germline. The CDR3 is 16 residues long. V lost 0 bases, J lost 3 bases, and 12 bases lay in between. Written as DNA, the CDR3 is TGTGCCAGCAGCTTAGCAAAACCTACCCCCAATCAGCCCCAGCATTTT. This gives the protein CASSLAKPTPNQPQHF.